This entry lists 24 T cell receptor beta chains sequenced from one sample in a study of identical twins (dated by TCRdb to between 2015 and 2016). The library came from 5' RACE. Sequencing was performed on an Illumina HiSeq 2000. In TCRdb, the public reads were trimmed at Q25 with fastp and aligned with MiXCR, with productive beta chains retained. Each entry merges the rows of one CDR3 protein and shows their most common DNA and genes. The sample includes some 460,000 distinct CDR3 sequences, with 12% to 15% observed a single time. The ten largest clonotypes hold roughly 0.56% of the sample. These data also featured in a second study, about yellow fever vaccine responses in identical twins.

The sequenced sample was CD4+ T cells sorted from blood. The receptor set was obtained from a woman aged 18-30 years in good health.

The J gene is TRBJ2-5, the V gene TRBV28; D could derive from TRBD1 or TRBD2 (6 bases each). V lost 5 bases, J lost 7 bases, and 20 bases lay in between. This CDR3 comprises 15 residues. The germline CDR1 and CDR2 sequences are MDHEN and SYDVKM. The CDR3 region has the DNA TGTGCCAGCAGTCCCCGGAGGGGGAGGTTTGCGACCCAGTACTTC. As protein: CASSPRRGRFATQYF. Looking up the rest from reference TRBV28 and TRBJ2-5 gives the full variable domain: DVKVTQSSRYLVKRTGEKVFLECVQDMDHENMFWYRQDPGLGLRLIYFSYDVKMKEKGDIPEGYSVSREKKERFSLILESASTNQTSMYLCASSPRRGRFATQYFGPGTRLLVL.

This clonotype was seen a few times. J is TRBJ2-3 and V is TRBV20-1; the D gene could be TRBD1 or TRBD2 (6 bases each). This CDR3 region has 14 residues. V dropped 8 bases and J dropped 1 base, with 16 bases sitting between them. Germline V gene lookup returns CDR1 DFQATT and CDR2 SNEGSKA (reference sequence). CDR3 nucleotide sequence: TGCAGTCTAAAAGGGGGGAAGGGCACAGATACGCAGTATTTT. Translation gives CSLKGGKGTDTQYF.

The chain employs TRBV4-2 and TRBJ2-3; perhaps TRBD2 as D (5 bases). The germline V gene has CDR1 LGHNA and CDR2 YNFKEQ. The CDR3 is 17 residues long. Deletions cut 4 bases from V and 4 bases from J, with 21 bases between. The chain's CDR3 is CASSPGWQKTVADTQYF. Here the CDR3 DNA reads TGTGCCAGCAGCCCGGGGTGGCAAAAAACCGTGGCAGATACGCAGTATTTT.

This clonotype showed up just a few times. This CDR3 reads CASSFDRSRYTF. The CDR3 coding sequence is TGCGCCAGCAGCTTTGACAGGTCCCGCTACACCTTC. This chain uses TRBV5-1 with TRBJ1-2; D is possibly TRBD1 (6 bases). The CDR3 runs 12 residues. The germline gives CDR1 SGHRS, CDR2 YFSETQ. With 2 bases removed from V and 9 bases from J, the gap between germline ends came to 11 bases.

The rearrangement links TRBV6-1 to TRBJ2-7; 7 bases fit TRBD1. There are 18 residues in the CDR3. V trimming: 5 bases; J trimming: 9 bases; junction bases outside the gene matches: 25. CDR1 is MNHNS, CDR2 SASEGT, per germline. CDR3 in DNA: TGTGCCAGCAGTCCTGGACCGGGACAGCTAAAGAGACGACCTGGGCAGTACTTC. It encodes CASSPGPGQLKRRPGQYF.

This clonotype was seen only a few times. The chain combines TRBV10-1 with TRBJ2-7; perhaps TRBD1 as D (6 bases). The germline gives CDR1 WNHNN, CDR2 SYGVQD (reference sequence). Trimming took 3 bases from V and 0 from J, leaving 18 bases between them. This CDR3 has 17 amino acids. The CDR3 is CASSEVSPGHPSYEQYF. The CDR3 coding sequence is TGCGCCAGCAGTGAAGTTTCCCCGGGACACCCCTCCTACGAGCAGTACTTC.

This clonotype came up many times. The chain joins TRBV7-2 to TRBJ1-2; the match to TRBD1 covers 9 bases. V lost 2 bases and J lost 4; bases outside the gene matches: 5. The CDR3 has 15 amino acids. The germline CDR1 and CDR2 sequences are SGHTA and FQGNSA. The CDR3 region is CASSLRTGESYGYTF. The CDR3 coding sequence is TGTGCCAGCAGCTTAAGGACAGGGGAGAGCTATGGCTACACCTTC.

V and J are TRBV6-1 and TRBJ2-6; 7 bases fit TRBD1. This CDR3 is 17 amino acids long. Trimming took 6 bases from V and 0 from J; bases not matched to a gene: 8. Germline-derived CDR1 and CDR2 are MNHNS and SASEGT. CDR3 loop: CASRRGGTSSGANVLTF. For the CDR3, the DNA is TGTGCCAGCAGGAGAGGGGGCACGAGCTCTGGGGCCAACGTCCTGACTTTC.

The CDR3 protein is CAWSDLLNEQFF. In DNA form, the CDR3 reads TGTGCCTGGAGTGACCTGCTCAATGAGCAGTTCTTC. The chain couples TRBV30 to TRBJ2-1, with unresolved D. From germline, CDR1 is GTSNPN and CDR2 SVGIG (reference sequence). Trimming shortened V by 1 base and J by 6 bases, and 7 bases separated the two germline ends. CDR3 size: 12 residues.

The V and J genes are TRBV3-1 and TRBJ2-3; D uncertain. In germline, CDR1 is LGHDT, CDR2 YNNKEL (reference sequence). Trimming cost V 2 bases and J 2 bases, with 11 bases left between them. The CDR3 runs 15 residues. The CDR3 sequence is CASSQITTTTDTQYF. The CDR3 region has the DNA TGTGCCAGCAGCCAAATTACTACCACCACAGATACGCAGTATTTT.

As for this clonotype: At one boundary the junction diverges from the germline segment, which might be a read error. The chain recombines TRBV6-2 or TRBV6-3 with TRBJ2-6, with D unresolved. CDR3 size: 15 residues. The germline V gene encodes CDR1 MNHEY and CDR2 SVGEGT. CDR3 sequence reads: CASSPRTAGANVLTF. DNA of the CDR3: TGTGCAAGCAGTCCTCGGACGGCTGGGGCCAACGTCCTGACTTTC.

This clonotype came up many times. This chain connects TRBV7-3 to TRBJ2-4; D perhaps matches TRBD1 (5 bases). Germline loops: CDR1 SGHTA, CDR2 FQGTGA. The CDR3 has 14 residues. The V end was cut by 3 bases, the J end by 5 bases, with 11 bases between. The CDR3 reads CASSLARAENIQYF. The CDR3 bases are TGTGCCAGCAGCTTGGCCAGGGCCGAAAACATTCAGTACTTC. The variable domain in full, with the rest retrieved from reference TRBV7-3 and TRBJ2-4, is GAGVSQTPSNKVTEKGKYVELRCDPISGHTALYWYRQSLGQGPEFLIYFQGTGAADDSGLPNDRFFAVRPEGSVSTLKIQRTERGDSAVYLCASSLARAENIQYFGAGTRLSVL.

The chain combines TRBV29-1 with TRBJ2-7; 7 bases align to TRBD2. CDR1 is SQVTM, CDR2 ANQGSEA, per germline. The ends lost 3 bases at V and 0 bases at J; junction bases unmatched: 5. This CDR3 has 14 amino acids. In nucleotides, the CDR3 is TGCAGCGTTGATGGGCGGGAGTCCTCCTACGAGCAGTACTTC. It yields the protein CSVDGRESSYEQYF.

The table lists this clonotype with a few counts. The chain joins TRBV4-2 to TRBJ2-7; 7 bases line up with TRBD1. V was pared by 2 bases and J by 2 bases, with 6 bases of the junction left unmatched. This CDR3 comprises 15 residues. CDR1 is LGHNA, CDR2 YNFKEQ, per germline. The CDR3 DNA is TGTGCCAGCAGCCAATTTTGGACAGGACCCTACGAGCAGTACTTC. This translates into CASSQFWTGPYEQYF.

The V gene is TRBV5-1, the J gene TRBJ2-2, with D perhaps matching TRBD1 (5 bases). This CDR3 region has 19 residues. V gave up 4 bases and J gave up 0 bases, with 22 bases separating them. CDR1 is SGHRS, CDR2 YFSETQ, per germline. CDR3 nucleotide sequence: TGCGCCAGCAGCCCCGGACCGGGTGGTAGGGGCGCGAACACCGGGGAGCTGTTTTTT. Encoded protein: CASSPGPGGRGANTGELFF.

CDR3: CASSGTGTPLGELFF. In nucleotides, the CDR3 is TGTGCCAGCAGCGGAACCGGGACACCACTGGGGGAACTGTTTTTT. The V gene is TRBV7-2, the J gene TRBJ1-4, with a tentative D call TRBD1 (6 bases). CDR1 is SGHTA and CDR2 is FQGNSA in the germline V gene. This CDR3 spans 15 amino acids. Trimming shortened V by 5 bases and J by 12 bases, and 22 bases separated the two germline ends.

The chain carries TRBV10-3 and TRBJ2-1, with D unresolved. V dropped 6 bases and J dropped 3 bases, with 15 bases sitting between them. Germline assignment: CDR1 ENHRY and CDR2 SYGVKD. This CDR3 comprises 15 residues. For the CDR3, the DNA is TGTGCCATCAGGGATGCCGCGACCCTCTACAATGAGCAGTTCTTC. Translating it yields CAIRDAATLYNEQFF.

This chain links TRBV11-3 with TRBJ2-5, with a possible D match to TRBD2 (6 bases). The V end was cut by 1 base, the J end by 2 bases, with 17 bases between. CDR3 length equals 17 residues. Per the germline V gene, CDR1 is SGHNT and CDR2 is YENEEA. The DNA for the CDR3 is TGTGCCAGCAGCTTAGTTTGGGTAGCGGAGATTCAAGAGACCCAGTACTTC. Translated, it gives CASSLVWVAEIQETQYF.

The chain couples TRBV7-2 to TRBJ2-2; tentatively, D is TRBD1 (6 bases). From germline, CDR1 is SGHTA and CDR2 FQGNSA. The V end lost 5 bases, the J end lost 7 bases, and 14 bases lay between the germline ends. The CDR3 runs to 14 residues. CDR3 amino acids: CASSNYRVNGELFF. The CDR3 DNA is TGTGCCAGCAGCAACTACAGGGTGAACGGGGAGCTGTTTTTT.

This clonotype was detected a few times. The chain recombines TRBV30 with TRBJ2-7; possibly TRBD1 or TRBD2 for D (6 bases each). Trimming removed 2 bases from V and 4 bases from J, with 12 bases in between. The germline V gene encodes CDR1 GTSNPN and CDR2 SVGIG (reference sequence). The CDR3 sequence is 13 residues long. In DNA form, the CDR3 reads TGTGCCTGGAGTAATAAAGGGGGGTACGAGCAGTACTTC. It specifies CAWSNKGGYEQYF.

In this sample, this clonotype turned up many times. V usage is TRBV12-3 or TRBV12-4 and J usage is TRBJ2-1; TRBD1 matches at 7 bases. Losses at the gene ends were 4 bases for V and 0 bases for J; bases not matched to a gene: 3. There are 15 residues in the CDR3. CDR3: CASSSNRGSYNEQFF. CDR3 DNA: TGTGCCAGCAGTTCAAACAGGGGCTCCTACAATGAGCAGTTCTTC.

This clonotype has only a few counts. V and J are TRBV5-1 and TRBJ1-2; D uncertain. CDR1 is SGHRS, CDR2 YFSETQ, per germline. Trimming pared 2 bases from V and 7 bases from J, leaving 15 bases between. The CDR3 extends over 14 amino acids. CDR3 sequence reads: CASSFGGPRGGYTF. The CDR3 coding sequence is TGCGCCAGCAGCTTTGGAGGGCCAAGAGGTGGCTACACCTTC.

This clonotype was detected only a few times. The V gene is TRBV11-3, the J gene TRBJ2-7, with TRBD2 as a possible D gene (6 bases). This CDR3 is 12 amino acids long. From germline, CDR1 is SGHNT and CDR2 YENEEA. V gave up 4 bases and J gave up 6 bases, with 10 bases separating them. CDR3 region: CASSSRRGEQYF. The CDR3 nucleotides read TGTGCCAGCAGCTCCAGGAGGGGCGAGCAGTACTTC.

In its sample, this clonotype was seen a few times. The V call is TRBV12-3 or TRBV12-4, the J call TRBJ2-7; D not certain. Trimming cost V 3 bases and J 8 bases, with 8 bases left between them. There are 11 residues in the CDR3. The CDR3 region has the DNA TGTGCCAGCAGTTTGGTACAGAAGCAGTACTTC. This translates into CASSLVQKQYF.